This T cell receptor beta chain derives from a study of beta chain features in type 1 diabetes. Study-wide findings and caveats: When VDJ junctions were examined, type 1 diabetes patients showed fewer insertions and more deletions. Moderate but significant shortening of TCRB CDR3s was recorded in all four CD4+ subsets from Type 1 diabetes patients.

About this clone: Its antigen is not identified.

The CDR3 length is 15 residues. V gave up 3 bases and J gave up 7 bases; unmatched junction bases: 3. Germline V lookup: CDR1 KGHSH, CDR2 LQKENI. Since all of the isolated RNA was reverse transcribed, expressed TCRB transcripts were what got sequenced. Here immunoSEQ multiplex PCR was the method, and the copy in TCRdb shows in-frame clones only, minus some. This sample has 150,000 to 200,000 clones, with 6.5% to 10% found just once. Sequences were obtained from central memory CD4+ T cells from blood. The gene calls are TRBV18 and TRBJ2-3; 14 positions match TRBD2. The source of this sequence is a woman aged 18-29 years with type 1 diabetes. This CDR3 is CASSPTSGGAHTQYF. Written as DNA, the CDR3 is TGTGCCAGCTCACCGACTAGCGGGGGGGCCCATACGCAGTATTTT.